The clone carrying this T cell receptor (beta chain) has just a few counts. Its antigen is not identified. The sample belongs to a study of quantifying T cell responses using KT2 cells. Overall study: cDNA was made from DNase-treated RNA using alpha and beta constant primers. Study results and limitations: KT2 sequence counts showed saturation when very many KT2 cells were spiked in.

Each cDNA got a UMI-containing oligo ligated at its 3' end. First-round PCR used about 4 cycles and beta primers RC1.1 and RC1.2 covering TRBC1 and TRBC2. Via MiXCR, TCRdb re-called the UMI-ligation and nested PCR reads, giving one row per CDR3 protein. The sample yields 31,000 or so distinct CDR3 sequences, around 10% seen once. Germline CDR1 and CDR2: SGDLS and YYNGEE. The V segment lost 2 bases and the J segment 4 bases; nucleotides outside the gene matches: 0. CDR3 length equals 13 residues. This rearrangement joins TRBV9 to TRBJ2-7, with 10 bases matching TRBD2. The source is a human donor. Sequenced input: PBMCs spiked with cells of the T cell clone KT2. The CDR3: CASSVSGGYEQYF. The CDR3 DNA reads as TGTGCCAGCAGCGTTAGCGGGGGGTACGAGCAGTACTTC.